Listed below are T cell receptor beta chains from one sample, sequenced in a study of PD-L1 blockade in urothelial cancer. The data were produced by immunoSEQ multiplex PCR, yet TCRdb's version contains in-frame clones alone and is incomplete. The sample has tens of thousands of clones, approximately 90% seen once; the top ten hold over 12%. This specimen consisted of PBMCs, obtained around atezolizumab (anti-PD-L1) treatment. These receptors came from a woman aged 60-70 years with urothelial cancer. CDR3s include the opening cysteine and the closing phenylalanine or tryptophan. The order of the fields is D gene, J gene, V gene, clone size, CDR3 protein, CDR3 DNA. D genes are given only for firm matches. Size values are once, few and many counts, or a class for expanded clones, and some rows have none.

-	TRBJ1-5	TRBV7-8	-	CASSLDGRDNQPQHF	TGTGCCAGCAGCTTAGATGGCAGGGACAATCAGCCCCAGCATTTT
-	TRBJ1-2	TRBV29-1	-	CSVVRGAGYGYTF	TGCAGCGTTGTAAGGGGCGCCGGCTATGGCTACACCTTC
TRBD2	TRBJ2-3	TRBV5-5	-	CASSIGLAAGEDDTQYF	TGTGCCAGCAGCATCGGACTAGCAGCGGGGGAGGATGATACGCAGTATTTT
TRBD2	TRBJ2-7	TRBV5-4	-	CASSQSGGVRYEQYF	TGTGCCAGCAGCCAGAGCGGGGGTGTACGTTACGAGCAGTACTTC
TRBD1	TRBJ2-3	TRBV18	-	CASSRRQGTDTQYF	TGTGCCAGCTCACGCCGACAGGGGACAGATACGCAGTATTTT
TRBD1	TRBJ1-2	TRBV6-6	once	CASSISTGGASGYTF	TGTGCCAGCAGTATCTCAACAGGGGGCGCGTCTGGCTACACCTTC
TRBD2	TRBJ2-7	TRBV15	once	CATSRDRAGGFLEQYF	TGTGCCACCAGCAGAGATCGGGCGGGGGGATTCTTGGAGCAGTACTTC
-	TRBJ1-5	TRBV19	-	CASDNRALGNQPQHF	TGTGCCAGTGACAACAGGGCGTTAGGCAATCAGCCCCAGCATTTT
-	TRBJ1-5	TRBV6-6	-	CASSYGGAYSNQPQHF	TGTGCCAGCAGTTACGGAGGAGCTTATAGCAATCAGCCCCAGCATTTT
-	TRBJ2-7	TRBV15	-	CATSRDRGNSYEQYF	TGTGCCACCAGCAGAGATCGCGGGAACTCCTACGAGCAGTACTTC
TRBD1	TRBJ1-2	TRBV6-5	once	CASSYAGQGVGGYTF	TGTGCCAGCAGTTATGCGGGACAGGGGGTGGGTGGCTACACCTTC